The sequence of this T cell receptor beta chain was determined in a study of human T cells and chemical hapten exposure. TCRdb redid the calling of the RACE reads with MiXCR, one entry per CDR3 protein. The table has fewer than 300,000 distinct CDR3 sequences, about 8.6% seen once. Germline CDR1 and CDR2: KGHDR and SFDVKD. V lost 9 bases and J lost 7; bases outside the gene matches: 5. The CDR3 covers 12 residues. Time point given: pre-sensitization, week 0. Treatment described: therapeutic diphenylcyclopropenone sensitization with weekly scalp DPC. This clonotype was found many times. This chain joins TRBV24-1 and TRBJ2-1, with 7 bases aligning to TRBD1. The sequence came from a woman aged 40 to 49 with alopecia areata. Some clones in this sample may be carry-over from other donors' samples. The sample was whole blood, taken in connection with sensitization to the hapten diphenylcyclopropenone (DPC). The CDR3 sequence: CATSDRDNEQFF. CDR3 nucleotide sequence: TGTGCCACCTCAGACAGGGATAATGAGCAGTTCTTC.